Sequencing of this T cell receptor (beta chain) was carried out in a study of T-cell memory formation after mild COVID-19. Study-level information: The TCR clusters were mostly specific to one donor.

TCRdb re-derived calls from the 5' RACE reads in MiXCR, one entry per CDR3 protein. The sample holds under 300,000 distinct CDR3 sequences, approximately 16% seen once. The CDR3 has 13 residues. The germline gives CDR1 DFQATT, CDR2 SNEGSKA (reference sequence). V lost 4 bases, J lost 5 bases, and 6 bases stayed unmatched. This clonotype was detected once. The receptor's source is a man younger than 30 who had mild COVID-19 (a few samples of this study predate the infection). Cell type and time point are not known. Material: PBMCs or a T cell subset sorted from them (not recorded which). The gene calls are TRBV20-1 and TRBJ2-5, with 8 bases lining up with TRBD1. This CDR3 reads CSAIGGDRETQYF. The CDR3, as DNA: TGCAGTGCTATCGGAGGGGACAGGGAGACCCAGTACTTC.